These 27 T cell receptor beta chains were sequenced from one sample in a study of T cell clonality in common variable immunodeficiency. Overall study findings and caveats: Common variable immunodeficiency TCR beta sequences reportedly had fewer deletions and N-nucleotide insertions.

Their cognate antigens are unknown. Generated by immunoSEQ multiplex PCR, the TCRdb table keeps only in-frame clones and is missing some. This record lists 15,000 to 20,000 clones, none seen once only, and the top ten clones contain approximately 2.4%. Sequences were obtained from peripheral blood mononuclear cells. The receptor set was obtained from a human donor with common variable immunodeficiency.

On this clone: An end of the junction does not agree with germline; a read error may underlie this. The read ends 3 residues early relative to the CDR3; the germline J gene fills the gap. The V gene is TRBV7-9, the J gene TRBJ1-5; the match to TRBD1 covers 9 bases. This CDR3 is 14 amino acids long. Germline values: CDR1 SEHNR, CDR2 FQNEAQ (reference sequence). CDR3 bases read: TGTTCCAGCAGCTTAGGACAGGGGCGTCAGCCC. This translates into CSSSLGQGRQP. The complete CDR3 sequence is CSSSLGQGRQPQHF.

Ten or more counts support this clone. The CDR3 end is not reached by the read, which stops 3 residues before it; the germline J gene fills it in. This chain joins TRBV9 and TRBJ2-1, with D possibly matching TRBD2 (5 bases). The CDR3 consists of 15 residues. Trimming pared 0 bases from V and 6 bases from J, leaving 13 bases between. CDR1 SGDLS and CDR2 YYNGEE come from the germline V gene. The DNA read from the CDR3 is TGTGCCAGCAGCGTAGCTCCCGGGGTTGGCAATGAG. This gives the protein CASSVAPGVGNE. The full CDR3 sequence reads CASSVAPGVGNEQFF. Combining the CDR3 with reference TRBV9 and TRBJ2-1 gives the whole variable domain DSGVTQTPKHLITATGQRVTLRCSPRSGDLSVYWYQQSLDQGLQFLIQYYNGEERAKGNILERFSAQQFPDLHSELNLSSLELGDSALYFCASSVAPGVGNEQFFGPGTRLTVL.

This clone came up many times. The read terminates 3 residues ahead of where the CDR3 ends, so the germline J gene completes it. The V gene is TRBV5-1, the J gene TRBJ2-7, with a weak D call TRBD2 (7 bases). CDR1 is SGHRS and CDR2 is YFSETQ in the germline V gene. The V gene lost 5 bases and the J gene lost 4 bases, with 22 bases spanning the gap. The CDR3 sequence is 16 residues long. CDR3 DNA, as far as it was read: TGCGCCAGCAGGGCTGGGGGGGCAGGGGCCGTGTACGAG. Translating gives CASRAGGAGAVYE. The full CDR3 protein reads CASRAGGAGAVYEQYF.

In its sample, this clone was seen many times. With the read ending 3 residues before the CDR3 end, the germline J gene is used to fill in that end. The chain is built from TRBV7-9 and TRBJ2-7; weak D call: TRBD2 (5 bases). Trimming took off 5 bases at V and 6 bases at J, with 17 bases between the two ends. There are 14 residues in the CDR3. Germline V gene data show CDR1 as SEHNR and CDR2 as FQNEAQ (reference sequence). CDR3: CASSPLGTSSEQYF. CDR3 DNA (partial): TGTGCCAGCAGCCCTTTAGGAACTAGTAGCGAG.

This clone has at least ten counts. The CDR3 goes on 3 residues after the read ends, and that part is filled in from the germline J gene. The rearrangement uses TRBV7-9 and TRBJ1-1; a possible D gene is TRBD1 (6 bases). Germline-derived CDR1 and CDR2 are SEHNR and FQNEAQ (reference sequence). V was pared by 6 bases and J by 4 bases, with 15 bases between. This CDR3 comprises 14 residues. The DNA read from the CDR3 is TGTGCCAGCAGTTTCTCGACAGGTGGCACTGAA. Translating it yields CASSFSTGGTE. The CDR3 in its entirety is CASSFSTGGTEAFF.

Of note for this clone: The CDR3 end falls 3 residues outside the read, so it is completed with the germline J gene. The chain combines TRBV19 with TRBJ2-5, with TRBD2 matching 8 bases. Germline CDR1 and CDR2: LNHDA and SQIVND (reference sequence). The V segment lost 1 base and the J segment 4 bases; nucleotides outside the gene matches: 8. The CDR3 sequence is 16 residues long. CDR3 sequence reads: CASSIAGGPGRETQYF. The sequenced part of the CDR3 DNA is TGTGCCAGTAGTATAGCGGGAGGGCCGGGGAGAGAGACC.

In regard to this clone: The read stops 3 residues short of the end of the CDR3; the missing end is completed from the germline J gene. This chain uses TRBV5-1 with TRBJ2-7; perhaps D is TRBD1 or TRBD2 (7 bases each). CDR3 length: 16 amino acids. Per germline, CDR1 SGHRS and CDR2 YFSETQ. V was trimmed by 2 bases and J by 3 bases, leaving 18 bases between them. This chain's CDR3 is CASSFGEGADGYEQYF. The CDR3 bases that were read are TGCGCCAGCAGCTTCGGGGAGGGGGCGGACGGCTACGAG.

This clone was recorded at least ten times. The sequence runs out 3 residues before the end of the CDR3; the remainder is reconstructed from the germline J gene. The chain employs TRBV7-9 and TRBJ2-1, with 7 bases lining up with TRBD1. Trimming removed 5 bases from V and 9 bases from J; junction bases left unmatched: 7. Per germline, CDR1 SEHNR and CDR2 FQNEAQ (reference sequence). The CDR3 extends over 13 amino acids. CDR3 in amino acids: CASSGEGAGEQFF. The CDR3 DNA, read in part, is TGTGCCAGCAGCGGCGAGGGGGCTGGTGAG.

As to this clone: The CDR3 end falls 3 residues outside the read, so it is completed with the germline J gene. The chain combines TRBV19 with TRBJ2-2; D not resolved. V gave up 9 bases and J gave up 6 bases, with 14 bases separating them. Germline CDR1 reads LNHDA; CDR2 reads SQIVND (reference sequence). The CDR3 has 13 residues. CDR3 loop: CASNLVIAGELFF. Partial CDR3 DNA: TGTGCCAGCAACTTGGTAATCGCCGGGGAG.

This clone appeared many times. The sequenced CDR3 bases are TGTGCCAGCAGTGAACTAGCCTACAATGAG. This gives the protein CASSELAYNE. The complete CDR3 reads CASSELAYNEQFF. This chain uses TRBV2 with TRBJ2-1; D not resolved. The read halts 3 residues ahead of the CDR3 end, with the missing end drawn from the germline J gene. V was cut by 2 bases and J by 2 bases, with 4 bases left in between. The CDR3 runs 13 residues. Germline CDR1 and CDR2: SNHLY and FYNNEI.

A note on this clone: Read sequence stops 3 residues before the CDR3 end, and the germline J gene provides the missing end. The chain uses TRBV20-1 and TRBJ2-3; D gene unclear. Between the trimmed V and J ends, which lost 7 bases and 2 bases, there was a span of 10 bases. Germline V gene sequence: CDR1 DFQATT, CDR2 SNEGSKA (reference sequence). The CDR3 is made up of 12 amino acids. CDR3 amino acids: CSGEKATDTQYF. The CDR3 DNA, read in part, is TGCAGTGGCGAGAAAGCCACAGATACG.

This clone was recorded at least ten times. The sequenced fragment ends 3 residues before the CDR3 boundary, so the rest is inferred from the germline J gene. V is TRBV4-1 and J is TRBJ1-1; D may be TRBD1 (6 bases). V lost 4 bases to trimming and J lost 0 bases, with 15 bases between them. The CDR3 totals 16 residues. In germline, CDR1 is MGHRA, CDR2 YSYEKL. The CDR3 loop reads CASSRIPTGLNTEAFF. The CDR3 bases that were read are TGCGCCAGCAGCCGAATACCGACAGGACTGAACACTGAA.

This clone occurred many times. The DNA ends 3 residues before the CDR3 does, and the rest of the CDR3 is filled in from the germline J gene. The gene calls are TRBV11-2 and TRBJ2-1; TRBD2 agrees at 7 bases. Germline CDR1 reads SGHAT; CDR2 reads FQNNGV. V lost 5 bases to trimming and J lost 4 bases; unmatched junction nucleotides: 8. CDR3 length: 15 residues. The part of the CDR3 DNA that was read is TGTGCCAGCAGCCTTCTAGCGGACCTATACAATGAG. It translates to CASSLLADLYNE. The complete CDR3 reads CASSLLADLYNEQFF.

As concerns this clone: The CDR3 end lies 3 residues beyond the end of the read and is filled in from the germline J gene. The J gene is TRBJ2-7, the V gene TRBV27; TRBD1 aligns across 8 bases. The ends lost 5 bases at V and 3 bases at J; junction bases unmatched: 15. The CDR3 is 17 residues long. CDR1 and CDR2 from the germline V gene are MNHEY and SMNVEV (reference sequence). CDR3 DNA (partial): TGTGCCAGCAGTCCAGCAGCCCGCAGGGGGCTCGGCTACGAG. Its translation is CASSPAARRGLGYE. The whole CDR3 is CASSPAARRGLGYEQYF.

Incomplete CDR3 DNA: TGTGCCAGCAGCTTATCTCCTCCCCTAGAGGCAGATACG. Translating gives CASSLSPPLEADT. The full CDR3 is CASSLSPPLEADTQYF. The V call is TRBV7-8, the J call TRBJ2-3, with D hard to call. The observed sequence ends 3 residues before the CDR3 terminus, with the missing tail filled in from the germline J gene. Trimming removed 2 bases at V and 4 bases at J, with 16 bases between. From germline, CDR1 is SGHVS and CDR2 FQNEAQ. The CDR3 consists of 16 residues.

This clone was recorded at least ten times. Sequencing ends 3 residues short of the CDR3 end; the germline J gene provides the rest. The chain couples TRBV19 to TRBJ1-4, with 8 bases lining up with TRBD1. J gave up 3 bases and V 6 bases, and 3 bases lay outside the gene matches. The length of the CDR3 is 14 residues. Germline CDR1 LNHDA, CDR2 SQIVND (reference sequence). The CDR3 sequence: CASRMTGANEKLFF. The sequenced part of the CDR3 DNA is TGTGCCAGTAGGATGACAGGGGCTAATGAAAAA.

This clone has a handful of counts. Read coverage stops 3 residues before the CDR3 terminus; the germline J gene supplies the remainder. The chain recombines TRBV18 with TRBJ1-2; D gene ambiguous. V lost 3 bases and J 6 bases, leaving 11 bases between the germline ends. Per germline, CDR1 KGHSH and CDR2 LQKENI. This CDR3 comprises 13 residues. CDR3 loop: CASSPQLSNGYTF. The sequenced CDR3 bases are TGTGCCAGCTCACCCCAACTCTCTAATGGC.

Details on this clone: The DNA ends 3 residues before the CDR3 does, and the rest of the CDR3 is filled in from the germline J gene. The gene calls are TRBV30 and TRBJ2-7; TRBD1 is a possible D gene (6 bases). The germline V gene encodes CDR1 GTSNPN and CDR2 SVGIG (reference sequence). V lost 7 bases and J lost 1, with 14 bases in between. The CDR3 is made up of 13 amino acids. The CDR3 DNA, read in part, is TGTGCCTCCAACCCAGGGGTGTCCTACGAG. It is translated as CASNPGVSYE. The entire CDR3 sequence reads CASNPGVSYEQYF.

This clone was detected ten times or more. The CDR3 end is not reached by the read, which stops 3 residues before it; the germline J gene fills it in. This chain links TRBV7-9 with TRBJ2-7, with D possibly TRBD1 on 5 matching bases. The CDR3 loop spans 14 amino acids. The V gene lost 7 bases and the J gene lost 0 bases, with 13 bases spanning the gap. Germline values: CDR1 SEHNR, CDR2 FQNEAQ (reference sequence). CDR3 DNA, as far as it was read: TGTGCCAGCATCCAGGGATCAAGCTCCTACGAG. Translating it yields CASIQGSSSYE. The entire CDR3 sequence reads CASIQGSSSYEQYF.

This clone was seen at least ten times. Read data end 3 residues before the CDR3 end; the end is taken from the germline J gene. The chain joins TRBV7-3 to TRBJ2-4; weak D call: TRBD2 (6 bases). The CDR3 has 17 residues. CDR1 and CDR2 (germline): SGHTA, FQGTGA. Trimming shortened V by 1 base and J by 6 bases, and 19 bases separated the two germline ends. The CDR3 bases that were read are TGTGCCAGCAGCTTAAATGGGGCAGGGACCGGGGGAAACATT. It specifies CASSLNGAGTGGNI. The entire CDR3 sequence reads CASSLNGAGTGGNIQYF. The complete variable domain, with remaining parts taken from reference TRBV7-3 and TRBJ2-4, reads GAGVSQTPSNKVTEKGKYVELRCDPISGHTALYWYRQSLGQGPEFLIYFQGTGAADDSGLPNDRFFAVRPEGSVSTLKIQRTERGDSAVYLCASSLNGAGTGGNIQYFGAGTRLSVL.

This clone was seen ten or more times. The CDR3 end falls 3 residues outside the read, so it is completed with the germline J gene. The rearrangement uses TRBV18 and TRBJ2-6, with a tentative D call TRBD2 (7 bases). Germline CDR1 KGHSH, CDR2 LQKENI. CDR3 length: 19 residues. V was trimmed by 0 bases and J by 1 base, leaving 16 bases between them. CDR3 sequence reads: CASSPPFGGASSGANVLTF. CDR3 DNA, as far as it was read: TGTGCCAGCTCACCACCTTTTGGGGGGGCCTCGTCTGGGGCCAACGTC.

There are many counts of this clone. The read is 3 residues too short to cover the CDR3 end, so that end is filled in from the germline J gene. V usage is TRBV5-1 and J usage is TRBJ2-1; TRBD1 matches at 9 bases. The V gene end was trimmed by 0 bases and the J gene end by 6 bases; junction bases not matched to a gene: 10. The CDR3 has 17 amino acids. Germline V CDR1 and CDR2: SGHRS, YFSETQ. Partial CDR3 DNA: TGCGCCAGCAGCTTGGGGGGACAGGGTGGTTTTTTCAATGAG. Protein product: CASSLGGQGGFFNE. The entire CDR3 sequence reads CASSLGGQGGFFNEQFF. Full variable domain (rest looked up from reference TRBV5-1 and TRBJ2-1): KAGVTQTPRYLIKTRGQQVTLSCSPISGHRSVSWYQQTPGQGLQFLFEYFSETQRNKGNFPGRFSGRQFSNSRSEMNVSTLELGDSALYLCASSLGGQGGFFNEQFFGPGTRLTVL.

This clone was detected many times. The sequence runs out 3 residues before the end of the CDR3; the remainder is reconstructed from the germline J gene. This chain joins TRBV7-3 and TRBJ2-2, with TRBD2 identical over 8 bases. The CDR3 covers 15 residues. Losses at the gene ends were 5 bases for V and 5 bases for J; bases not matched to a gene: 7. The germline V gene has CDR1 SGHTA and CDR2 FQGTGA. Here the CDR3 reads CASSTSGSKTGELFF. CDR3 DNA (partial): TGTGCCAGCAGCACAAGCGGGAGTAAAACCGGGGAG.

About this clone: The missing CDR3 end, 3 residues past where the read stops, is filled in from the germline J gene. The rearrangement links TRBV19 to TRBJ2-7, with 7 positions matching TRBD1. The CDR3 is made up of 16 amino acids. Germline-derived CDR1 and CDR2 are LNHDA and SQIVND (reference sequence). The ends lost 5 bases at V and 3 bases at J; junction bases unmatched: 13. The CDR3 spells CASSPVRGTDYYEQYF. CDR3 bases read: TGTGCCAGTAGTCCCGTTAGGGGGACAGACTACTACGAG.

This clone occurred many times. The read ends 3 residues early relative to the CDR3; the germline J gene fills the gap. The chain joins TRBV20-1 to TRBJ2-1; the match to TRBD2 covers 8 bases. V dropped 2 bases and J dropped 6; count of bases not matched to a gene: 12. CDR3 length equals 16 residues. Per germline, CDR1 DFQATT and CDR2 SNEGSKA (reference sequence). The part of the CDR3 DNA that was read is TGCAGTGCTAGAACCGCCCCGGGGGGGGATTCCAATGAG. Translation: CSARTAPGGDSNE. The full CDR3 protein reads CSARTAPGGDSNEQFF.

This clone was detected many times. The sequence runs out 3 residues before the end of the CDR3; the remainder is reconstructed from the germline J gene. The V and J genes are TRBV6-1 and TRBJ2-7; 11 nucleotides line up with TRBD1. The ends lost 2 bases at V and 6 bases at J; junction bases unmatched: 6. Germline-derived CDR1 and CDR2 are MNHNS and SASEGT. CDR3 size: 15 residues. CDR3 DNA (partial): TGTGCCAGCAGTGAACTACCCGGACAGGGGGCCGAG. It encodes CASSELPGQGAE. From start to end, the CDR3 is CASSELPGQGAEQYF.

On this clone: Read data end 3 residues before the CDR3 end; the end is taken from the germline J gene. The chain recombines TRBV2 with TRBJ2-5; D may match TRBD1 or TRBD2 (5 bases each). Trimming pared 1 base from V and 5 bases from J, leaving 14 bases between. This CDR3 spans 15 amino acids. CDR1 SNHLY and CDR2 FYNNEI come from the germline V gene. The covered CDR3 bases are TGTGCCAGCAGTGAAGATAAGGGCAGGGAGGAGACC. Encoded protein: CASSEDKGREET. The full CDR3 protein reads CASSEDKGREETQYF.